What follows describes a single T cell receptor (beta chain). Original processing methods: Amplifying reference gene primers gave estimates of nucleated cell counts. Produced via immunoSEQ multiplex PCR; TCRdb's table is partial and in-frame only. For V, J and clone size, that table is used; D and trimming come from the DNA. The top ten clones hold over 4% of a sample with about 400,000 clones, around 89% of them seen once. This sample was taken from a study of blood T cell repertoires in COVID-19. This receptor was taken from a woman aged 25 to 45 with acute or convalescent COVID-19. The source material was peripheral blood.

The CDR3 spells CASSPPGGRGGWNEQFF. The CDR3 DNA reads TGTGCCAGCAGCCCCCCGGGAGGGCGGGGGGGCTGGAATGAGCAGTTCTTC. The V gene is TRBV11-2, the J gene TRBJ2-1; 9 bases match TRBD2. With 5 bases clipped from V and 7 bases from J, the junction kept 15 bases outside the gene matches. Germline V lookup: CDR1 SGHAT, CDR2 FQNNGV. CDR3 length equals 17 residues.